The 21 T cell receptor beta chains below were found in one sample sequenced in a study of CD4 and CD8 cells across lung adenocarcinoma regions. MiXCR was run by TCRdb on the PCR reads, yielding one entry per CDR3 protein. This sample carries 12,000 or so distinct CDR3 sequences, over 45% of them seen once, and the ten largest clones take approximately 31%. Source material: CD8+ T cells from the margin of a lung tumor. The source is a male donor with lung adenocarcinoma. The CD4 and CD8 labels of this study may be unreliable.

Sample share makes this clonotype large. The chain couples TRBV6-1 to TRBJ2-1; 12 bases are shared with TRBD2. With V trimmed by 6 bases and J by 4 bases, 1 base remained unmatched. The CDR3 has 14 residues. Germline CDR1 and CDR2: MNHNS and SASEGT. Here the CDR3 reads CASSLAGGYNEQFF. CDR3 nucleotides: TGTGCCAGCAGCCTAGCGGGAGGGTACAATGAGCAGTTCTTC.

This clonotype was seen at least ten times. Germline is not matched at one junction end, which may reflect a read error. The chain employs TRBV6-2 or TRBV6-3 and TRBJ2-7; the D is unclear. CDR1 MNHEY and CDR2 SVGEGT come from the germline V gene. The CDR3 is 12 residues long. CDR3 nucleotides: TGTGTCAGCAAGGGTACCCACTACGAGCAGTACTTC. This encodes CVSKGTHYEQYF.

V usage is TRBV4-3 and J usage is TRBJ2-2, with 7 bases matching TRBD2. Germline lookup yields CDR1 LGHNA and CDR2 YSLEER. The CDR3 length is 18 residues. The V segment lost 0 bases and the J segment 0 bases; nucleotides outside the gene matches: 7. CDR3 amino acids: CASSQDTFLAANTGELFF. The DNA of the CDR3 is TGCGCCAGCAGCCAAGATACCTTCCTAGCGGCGAACACCGGGGAGCTGTTTTTT.

This chain joins TRBV6-5 and TRBJ2-5; the D gene is possibly TRBD1 (6 bases). The closer fit of TRBJ2-7 to the DNA end suggests the J call may be wrong. The CDR3 is made up of 12 amino acids. Germline assignment: CDR1 MNHEY and CDR2 SVGAGI. The CDR3 DNA reads TGTGCCAGCAGTTCACAGGGTGGCGAGCAGTACTTC. Residues: CASSSQGGEQYF.

Here the CDR3 reads CASRQGLAGARYGELFF. CDR3 DNA: TGTGCCAGCAGACAAGGGCTAGCGGGAGCTCGTTACGGGGAGCTGTTTTTT. The chain combines TRBV6-1 with TRBJ2-2; 10 nucleotides align to TRBD2. The trim removed 6 bases at V and 7 bases at J, leaving 14 bases unmatched. CDR3 size: 17 residues. Germline loops: CDR1 MNHNS, CDR2 SASEGT.

This clonotype came up a few times. This chain links TRBV27 with TRBJ2-3; possibly TRBD2 for D (6 bases). Germline-derived CDR1 and CDR2 are MNHEY and SMNVEV (reference sequence). V was clipped by 6 bases and J by 4 bases, with 17 bases between them. This CDR3 is built from 15 residues. The DNA of the CDR3 is TGTGCCAGCAGGATCGGGAGCGCCTGGGCAGATACGCAGTATTTT. It encodes CASRIGSAWADTQYF.

Note on this clonotype: One end of the junction does not line up with germline, which may come from a read error. This chain joins TRBV10-3 and TRBJ2-5; D is tentatively TRBD1 or TRBD2 (5 bases each). This CDR3 has 18 amino acids. Germline CDR1 and CDR2: ENHRY and SYGVKD. The chain's CDR3 is CAISGPGLAGRGQDTQYF. The CDR3 DNA reads as TGTGCCATCAGTGGGCCGGGGCTCGCGGGCCGTGGCCAAGATACCCAGTACTTC.

The table lists this clonotype with many counts. This sequence may be a read error, since a much larger clone differs from it by one base. The gene calls are TRBV7-8 and TRBJ2-1; D possibly matches TRBD1 or TRBD2 (5 bases each). CDR1 and CDR2 from the germline V gene are SGHVS and FQNEAQ. There are 14 residues in the CDR3. V dropped 5 bases and J dropped 10 bases, with 18 bases sitting between them. The CDR3 DNA reads TGTGCCAGCAGCCCCAGGGACCACGCCTACGAGCAGTTCTTC. This codes for CASSPRDHAYEQFF.

The chain joins TRBV5-1 to TRBJ2-5; 8 nucleotides line up with TRBD1. V shed 3 bases and J 2 bases; nucleotides not matched to a gene: 6. CDR1 is SGHRS and CDR2 is YFSETQ in the germline V gene. This CDR3 contains 15 residues. The DNA of the CDR3 is TGCGCCAGCAGCTCACTCGGACAGGGACAAGAGACCCAGTACTTC. It is translated as CASSSLGQGQETQYF.

Relative to its sample, this clonotype is medium-sized. This CDR3 reads CASSGTGSNYGYTF. In DNA, the CDR3 is TGCGCCAGCAGTGGGACAGGGTCTAACTATGGCTACACCTTC. The chain recombines TRBV10-2 with TRBJ1-2, with 8 positions matching TRBD1. J lost 0 bases, V lost 4 bases, and 1 base had no gene match. The length of the CDR3 is 14 residues. In germline, CDR1 is WSHSY, CDR2 SAAADI.

By sample share, this clonotype is large (0.1 to 1%). CDR3 in amino acids: CASSYSAGGLQETQYF. DNA of the CDR3: TGTGCCAGCAGTTACTCGGCAGGGGGGCTACAAGAGACCCAGTACTTC. V and J are TRBV6-6 and TRBJ2-5; D might be TRBD1 (7 bases). The germline gives CDR1 MNHNY, CDR2 SVGAGI (reference sequence). V shed 0 bases and J shed 2 bases, with 13 bases lying between them. The CDR3 is 16 amino acids.

In this sample, this clonotype turned up once. As the CDR3 is not closed by the conserved phenylalanine or tryptophan, this likely results from a read error. It is unclear where the CDR3 begins or ends on the DNA, so no DNA is shown, and the CDR3 is as TCRdb lists it. The genes are TRBV10-2 and TRBJ2-3; TRBD1, as called in the table, went unchecked against the DNA. CDR1 is WSHSY and CDR2 is SAAADI in the germline V gene. The CDR3 is 15 residues long, counting both termini. The CDR3 protein is CASSELGKGIGWVHV.

The J gene is TRBJ2-2, the V gene TRBV6-1; 7 bases agree with TRBD1. Matching the DNA end better, TRBJ2-3 makes the J call doubtful. Germline loops: CDR1 MNHNS, CDR2 SASEGT. This CDR3 region has 17 residues. CDR3 nucleotide sequence: TGTGCCAGCGGAAAGCAAACAGGGGACGCGAACACAGGGGAGCAGTATTTT. Translation gives CASGKQTGDANTGEQYF.

Judged by abundance, this clonotype is medium-sized. The chain combines TRBV6-1 with TRBJ2-5; TRBD2 matches at 12 bases. Germline trimming cut 5 bases from V and 11 bases from J; bases unmatched to any gene: 12. Looked up from germline, CDR1 is MNHNS and CDR2 is SASEGT. The CDR3 is made up of 15 amino acids. CDR3 region: CASSQGTSGYNEQYF. The CDR3 DNA sequence: TGTGCCAGCAGTCAAGGGACTAGCGGGTACAATGAGCAGTACTTC.

Sample share makes this clonotype medium-sized (0.01 to 0.1%). The chain links TRBV7-8 to TRBJ2-1; D uncertain. Trimming removed 0 bases from V and 6 bases from J, with 6 bases in between. CDR1 SGHVS and CDR2 FQNEAQ come from the germline V gene. The CDR3 covers 13 residues. The CDR3 here is CASSLAEFNEQFF. For the CDR3, the DNA is TGTGCCAGCAGCTTAGCGGAGTTCAATGAGCAGTTCTTC.

The chain combines TRBV27 with TRBJ2-5; 13 bases are a match to TRBD2. The CDR3 consists of 16 residues. Germline V lookup: CDR1 MNHEY, CDR2 SMNVEV (reference sequence). Trimming cost V 4 bases and J 4 bases; bases outside gene matches: 6. This CDR3 is CASSSRLAGGPETQYF. The CDR3 DNA reads as TGTGCCAGCAGTTCACGACTAGCGGGAGGCCCAGAGACCCAGTACTTC.

The sample holds a few counts of this clonotype. The chain couples TRBV19 to TRBJ2-2; no reliable D call. Germline V gene sequence: CDR1 LNHDA, CDR2 SQIVND (reference sequence). Trimming removed 8 bases at V and 1 base at J, with 11 bases between. The CDR3 spans 14 residues. CDR3 sequence reads: CASHSHLNTGELFF. CDR3 DNA: TGTGCCAGTCATTCTCACTTGAACACCGGGGAGCTGTTTTTT.

In the case of this clonotype: An end of the junction does not agree with germline; a read error may underlie this. The V and J genes are TRBV10-2 and TRBJ2-4; the D call may be TRBD1 or TRBD2 (6 bases each). This CDR3 has 15 amino acids. CDR1 is WSHSY and CDR2 is SAAADI in the germline V gene. The CDR3: CGSRHGGLDQDTQYF. The CDR3 DNA reads as TGCGGCAGCAGGCACGGGGGCCTAGACCAAGACACCCAGTACTTC.

Within the sample, this clonotype is medium-sized. The chain has TRBV6-6 and TRBJ2-7; D not resolved. V was pared by 6 bases and J by 1 base, with 10 bases between. Per germline, CDR1 MNHNY and CDR2 SVGAGI (reference sequence). CDR3 size: 13 residues. This CDR3 reads CASRHWQSYEQYF. CDR3 nucleotides: TGTGCCAGCAGACACTGGCAGTCCTACGAGCAGTACTTC.

The chain couples TRBV6-1 to TRBJ2-5; a weak D match, TRBD2 (6 bases). The J call may be in error: the DNA end matches TRBJ2-7 better. Per the germline V gene, CDR1 is MNHNS and CDR2 is SASEGT. This CDR3 is built from 14 residues. For the CDR3, the DNA is TGTGCCAGCAGGGGACTTCTCTCCCCCTACGAGCAGTACTTC. It specifies CASRGLLSPYEQYF.

This clonotype was seen at least ten times. This CDR3 is CASSFYPLRQAEQETQYF. The CDR3 DNA sequence: TGTGCCAGCAGTTTTTATCCCCTTCGGCAGGCAGAACAAGAGACCCAGTACTTC. The chain joins TRBV27 to TRBJ2-5; D is undetermined. Germline V gives CDR1 MNHEY, CDR2 SMNVEV (reference sequence). V was clipped by 3 bases and J by 2 bases, with 22 bases between them. The CDR3 length is 18 residues.